The 10 T cell receptor beta chains reported below all come from one sample, sequenced in a study of blood T cell repertoires in COVID-19. Profiling relied on immunoSEQ multiplex PCR, and the TCRdb table lists in-frame clones only, not all of them. The sample contains around 150,000 clones, about nine tenths of which appear only once. The material sequenced was peripheral blood. These receptors all come from an older woman who had recovered from COVID-19.

The rearrangement joins TRBV11-3 to TRBJ2-2; D remains unclear. This CDR3 region has 13 residues. V lost 3 bases and J lost 3, with 5 bases in between. Germline CDR1 is SGHNT and CDR2 is YENEEA. The CDR3 DNA follows: TGTGCCAGCAGCTTGCAGGACACCGGGGAGCTGTTTTTT. It encodes CASSLQDTGELFF. The whole variable domain, filled in from reference TRBV11-3 and TRBJ2-2, reads EAGVVQSPRYKIIEKKQPVAFWCNPISGHNTLYWYLQNLGQGPELLIRYENEEAVDDSQLPKDRFSAERLKGVDSTLKIQPAELGDSAVYLCASSLQDTGELFFGEGSRLTVL.

The chain employs TRBV28 and TRBJ1-2, with 7 nucleotides matching TRBD1. Per the germline V gene, CDR1 is MDHEN and CDR2 is SYDVKM. The CDR3 length is 13 residues. J gave up 5 bases and V 3 bases, and 3 bases lay outside the gene matches. Here the CDR3 reads CASSFAGGYGYTF. DNA of the CDR3: TGTGCCAGCAGTTTCGCAGGGGGGTATGGCTACACCTTC.

The gene calls are TRBV18 and TRBJ2-7, with 8 positions matching TRBD1. The germline gives CDR1 KGHSH, CDR2 LQKENI. This CDR3 is 15 amino acids long. V was clipped by 1 base and J by 7 bases; unmatched bases: 9. The CDR3 nucleotides read TGTGCCAGCTCACCACGGTCGGGACAGGCCAGTGAGCAGTACTTC. Amino acid sequence: CASSPRSGQASEQYF. Full variable domain (rest looked up from reference TRBV18 and TRBJ2-7): NAGVMQNPRHLVRRRGQEARLRCSPMKGHSHVYWYRQLPEEGLKFMVYLQKENIIDESGMPKERFSAEFPKEGPSILRIQQVVRGDSAAYFCASSPRSGQASEQYFGPGTRLTVT.

V gene TRBV6-6 combines with J gene TRBJ1-2, with TRBD1 matching over 8 bases. CDR3 length: 14 amino acids. The V and J ends lost 7 bases and 2 bases, in that order; junction bases with no gene match: 6. Per the germline V gene, CDR1 is MNHNY and CDR2 is SVGAGI (reference sequence). Here the CDR3 reads CASTRQGINYGYTF. The CDR3 bases are TGTGCCAGCACCAGACAGGGGATAAACTATGGCTACACCTTC.

The chain is built from TRBV7-8 and TRBJ1-5, with a weak D call TRBD1 (6 bases). This CDR3 region has 15 residues. In germline, CDR1 is SGHVS, CDR2 FQNEAQ. The V gene lost 1 base and the J gene lost 5 bases, with 12 bases spanning the gap. The CDR3 reads CASSLGVAGDQPQHF. The DNA for the CDR3 is TGTGCCAGCAGCTTAGGGGTCGCAGGGGATCAGCCCCAGCATTTT.

V usage is TRBV18 and J usage is TRBJ2-7; unclear D gene. Germline CDR1 is KGHSH and CDR2 is LQKENI. The ends were cut back, 2 bases at V and 0 bases at J, with 11 bases in the middle. The CDR3 runs to 15 residues. The DNA for the CDR3 is TGTGCCAGCTCACCAGTTCAAACAGACTCCTACGAGCAGTACTTC. This codes for CASSPVQTDSYEQYF.

This clone was observed a single time. Other DNA sequences in this sample translate to the same CDR3. The chain is built from TRBV10-3 and TRBJ1-2, with D tentatively TRBD1 (5 bases). The V end lost 3 bases, the J end lost 2 bases, and 10 bases lay between the germline ends. This CDR3 is built from 14 residues. The germline V gene encodes CDR1 ENHRY and CDR2 SYGVKD. Here the CDR3 DNA reads TGTGCCATCAGTGATGGGGGGTTGAACTATGGCTACACCTTC. Protein: CAISDGGLNYGYTF.

The V gene is TRBV21-1, the J gene TRBJ2-3; the table calls TRBD2, which could not be checked here. TRBV21-1 is marked as a pseudogene. There are 14 residues in the CDR3. The CDR3 nucleotides read TGTGCCAGCAGCAACCGGCGGGGGGAAGATACGCAGTATTTT. Translated: CASSNRRGEDTQYF.

This chain connects TRBV28 to TRBJ2-5, with 8 bases that match TRBD1. The junction had 10 bases not matched to a gene; V was cut back by 6 bases and J by 4 bases. There are 15 residues in the CDR3. Germline V lookup: CDR1 MDHEN, CDR2 SYDVKM. CDR3 in DNA: TGTGCCAGCAGCTCAAGACAGGGGACGGGAGAGACCCAGTACTTC. Translation: CASSSRQGTGETQYF.

The J gene is TRBJ1-1, the V gene TRBV29-1; possibly TRBD1 for D (6 bases). CDR1 and CDR2 (germline): SQVTM, ANQGSEA. Trimming took 4 bases from V and 2 from J, leaving 11 bases between them. CDR3 size: 13 residues. The CDR3 DNA reads as TGCAGCGTTGGATCGACAGGCAACACTGAAGCTTTCTTT. Encoded protein: CSVGSTGNTEAFF.